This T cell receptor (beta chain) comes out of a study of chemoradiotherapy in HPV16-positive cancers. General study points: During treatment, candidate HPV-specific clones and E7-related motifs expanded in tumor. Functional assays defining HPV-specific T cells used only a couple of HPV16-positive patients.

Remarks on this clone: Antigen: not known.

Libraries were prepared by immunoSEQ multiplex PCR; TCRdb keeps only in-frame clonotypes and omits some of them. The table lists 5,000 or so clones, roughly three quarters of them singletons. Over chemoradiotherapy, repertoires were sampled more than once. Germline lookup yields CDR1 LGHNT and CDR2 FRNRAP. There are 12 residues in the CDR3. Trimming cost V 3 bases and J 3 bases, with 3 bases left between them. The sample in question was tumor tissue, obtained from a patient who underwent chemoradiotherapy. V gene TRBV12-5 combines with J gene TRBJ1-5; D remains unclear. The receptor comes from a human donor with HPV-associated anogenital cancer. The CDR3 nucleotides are TGTGCTAGTGGTTTCCTCAATCAGCCCCAGCATTTT. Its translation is CASGFLNQPQHF.